A single sample gave rise to the 21 T cell receptor beta chains below, sequenced in a study of blood T cell repertoires in COVID-19. TCRdb keeps only in-frame clones here, not all; method: immunoSEQ multiplex PCR. The sample yields fewer than 350,000 clones, around 85% seen once. The sample consisted of peripheral blood. These receptors all stem from a woman in her twenties or thirties who had recovered from COVID-19.

The chain is built from TRBV18 and TRBJ1-3; D is undetermined. Deletions cut 9 bases from V and 8 bases from J, with 17 bases between. CDR1 and CDR2 from the germline V gene are KGHSH and LQKENI. There are 13 residues in the CDR3. The CDR3 DNA reads as TGTGCCAGTCTCGAGGTCCTCGGGGACACCATATATTTT. As protein: CASLEVLGDTIYF.

V gene TRBV7-3 combines with J gene TRBJ2-3; no clear D. This CDR3 region has 13 residues. The germline CDR1 and CDR2 sequences are SGHTA and FQGTGA. Trimming removed 3 bases at V and 4 bases at J, with 8 bases between. The CDR3 protein is CASSFSFADTQYF. As DNA, the CDR3 is TGTGCCAGCAGCTTTAGTTTCGCAGATACGCAGTATTTT.

This clone is a singleton in its sample. The chain uses TRBV3-1 (or the pseudogene TRBV3-2) and TRBJ2-5; no firm D call. Germline CDR1 reads LGHDT; CDR2 reads YNNKEL (reference sequence). This CDR3 region has 12 residues. Deletions cut 6 bases from V and 5 bases from J, with 10 bases between. The CDR3 reads CASRQPPETQYF. CDR3 in DNA: TGTGCCAGCAGGCAACCTCCGGAGACCCAGTACTTC.

The chain links TRBV12-3 or TRBV12-4 to TRBJ2-4; 8 bases agree with TRBD1. The V segment lost 6 bases and the J segment 9 bases; nucleotides outside the gene matches: 7. The CDR3 has 13 amino acids. The CDR3 coding sequence is TGTGCCAGCAGGGACAGGGATAATCGCATTCAGTACTTC. Protein sequence: CASRDRDNRIQYF.

V and J are TRBV5-4 and TRBJ2-5, with TRBD2 identical over 11 bases. Germline CDR1 reads SGHNT; CDR2 reads YYREEE (reference sequence). With V trimmed by 4 bases and J by 5 bases, 10 bases remained unmatched. This CDR3 has 16 amino acids. This CDR3 is CASSPQTSGVPETQYF. In nucleotides, the CDR3 is TGTGCCAGCAGCCCACAGACTAGCGGGGTCCCGGAGACCCAGTACTTC.

The chain's CDR3 is CASSYTRASTGELFF. The CDR3 DNA sequence: TGTGCCAGCAGTTACACCAGGGCGTCGACCGGGGAGCTGTTTTTT. The rearrangement links TRBV6-5 to TRBJ2-2; TRBD1 might be the D (5 bases). The germline CDR1 and CDR2 sequences are MNHEY and SVGAGI. V was shortened by 2 bases and J by 5 bases, with 12 bases between the two germline ends. This CDR3 spans 15 amino acids.

This chain uses TRBV6-2 or TRBV6-3 with TRBJ2-3; a weak D match, TRBD2 (7 bases). V was shortened by 2 bases and J by 6 bases, with 18 bases between the two germline ends. The CDR3 contains 16 residues. Germline CDR1 reads MNHEY; CDR2 reads SVGEGT. In nucleotides, the CDR3 is TGTGCCAGCAGTTACAAGCGGGACACGATCAGGGATACGCAGTATTTT. Translating it yields CASSYKRDTIRDTQYF.

The chain combines TRBV27 with TRBJ2-7; D gene unclear. Germline assignment: CDR1 MNHEY and CDR2 SMNVEV (reference sequence). CDR3 length: 15 amino acids. The V end was cut by 8 bases, the J end by 1 base, with 18 bases between. The CDR3 reads CASAPLLGGSYEQYF. CDR3 in DNA: TGTGCCAGCGCCCCCCTCCTCGGCGGTTCCTACGAGCAGTACTTC.

This chain joins TRBV24-1 and TRBJ2-7, with 7 bases fitting TRBD1. Losses at the gene ends were 5 bases for V and 5 bases for J; bases not matched to a gene: 8. CDR1 and CDR2 from the germline V gene are KGHDR and SFDVKD. This CDR3 contains 14 residues. The CDR3 reads CATSGTGESDEQYF. CDR3 in DNA: TGTGCCACCAGTGGCACAGGGGAATCCGACGAGCAGTACTTC.

This clone was seen just once. The chain joins TRBV19 to TRBJ2-7; weak D call: TRBD1 (5 bases). Trimming left V 4 bases short and J 6 bases short, with 19 bases between. Germline values: CDR1 LNHDA, CDR2 SQIVND (reference sequence). The CDR3 sequence is 15 residues long. CDR3 sequence reads: CASSKGTRSQGEQYF. CDR3 nucleotides: TGTGCCAGTAGTAAGGGCACCAGGTCCCAGGGCGAGCAGTACTTC.

This clone has a single count. This chain links TRBV7-9 with TRBJ2-2, with TRBD2 matching over 11 bases. Germline lookup yields CDR1 SEHNR and CDR2 FQNEAQ (reference sequence). This CDR3 region has 17 residues. With V trimmed by 4 bases and J by 1 base, 5 bases remained unmatched. CDR3 in DNA: TGTGCCAGCAGCTGGCCGGGGACTAGCGGGAACACCGGGGAGCTGTTTTTT. It codes for CASSWPGTSGNTGELFF.

In nucleotides, the CDR3 is TGTGCCAGCAGTTTACCGGGACAGGGGACCGGGGAGCTGTTTTTT. This codes for CASSLPGQGTGELFF. J is TRBJ2-2 and V is TRBV28; 10 bases align to TRBD1. The V segment lost 2 bases and the J segment 5 bases; nucleotides outside the gene matches: 2. Germline CDR1 reads MDHEN; CDR2 reads SYDVKM. The CDR3 has 15 residues. Filled out from reference TRBV28 and TRBJ2-2, the complete variable domain reads DVKVTQSSRYLVKRTGEKVFLECVQDMDHENMFWYRQDPGLGLRLIYFSYDVKMKEKGDIPEGYSVSREKKERFSLILESASTNQTSMYLCASSLPGQGTGELFFGEGSRLTVL.

The rearrangement uses TRBV4-3 and TRBJ2-5; the match to TRBD2 covers 11 bases. V shed 1 base and J 0 bases; nucleotides not matched to a gene: 4. Germline lookup yields CDR1 LGHNA and CDR2 YSLEER. The CDR3 covers 17 residues. The CDR3 loop reads CASSQALAGVHQETQYF. For the CDR3, the DNA is TGCGCCAGCAGCCAAGCACTAGCGGGAGTACACCAAGAGACCCAGTACTTC.

The V and J genes are TRBV2 and TRBJ1-1; D unclear. The CDR3 length is 13 residues. Per germline, CDR1 SNHLY and CDR2 FYNNEI. V lost 8 bases, J lost 3 bases, and 13 bases lay in between. CDR3 coding DNA: TGTGCCAGCCTCCTTCAGAGGGACACTGAAGCTTTCTTT. Protein product: CASLLQRDTEAFF.

This clone was recorded a few times. The chain recombines TRBV5-5 with TRBJ1-5; no clear D. Germline-derived CDR1 and CDR2 are SGHKS and YYEKEE (reference sequence). The CDR3 is 14 amino acids. V dropped 3 bases and J dropped 3 bases, with 10 bases sitting between them. CDR3: CASSSGRYNQPQHF. The CDR3, as DNA: TGTGCCAGCAGCTCTGGCCGATACAATCAGCCCCAGCATTTT.

V is TRBV27 and J is TRBJ1-1; D is unresolved. The CDR3 has 13 residues. CDR1 is MNHEY and CDR2 is SMNVEV in the germline V gene (reference sequence). V was cut by 6 bases and J by 1 base, with 9 bases left in between. CDR3 sequence: CASRGSRNTEAFF. In DNA, the CDR3 is TGTGCCAGCAGGGGCTCCAGGAACACTGAAGCTTTCTTT.

This chain links TRBV3-1 (or the pseudogene TRBV3-2) with TRBJ1-4, with D maybe TRBD1 (6 bases). Per germline, CDR1 LGHDT and CDR2 YNNKEL (reference sequence). Between the trimmed V and J ends, which lost 5 bases and 4 bases, there was a span of 17 bases. The CDR3 has 16 residues. The CDR3 nucleotides read TGTGCCAGCAGCAGGGGACATCCGCCGAATAATGAAAAACTGTTTTTT. It specifies CASSRGHPPNNEKLFF.

The V gene is TRBV5-8, the J gene TRBJ2-5; 16 bases match TRBD2. The germline CDR1 and CDR2 sequences are SGHTS and YDEGEE. The CDR3 contains 17 residues. The V segment lost 6 bases and the J segment 0 bases; nucleotides outside the gene matches: 5. The CDR3 loop reads CASTGLAGGRYQETQYF. Written as DNA, the CDR3 is TGTGCCAGCACGGGACTAGCGGGAGGGAGGTACCAAGAGACCCAGTACTTC.

J is TRBJ1-2 and V is TRBV29-1; no definite D call. Germline values: CDR1 SQVTM, CDR2 ANQGSEA. The CDR3 has 13 residues. The V end lost 4 bases, the J end lost 8 bases, and 17 bases lay between the germline ends. CDR3 in DNA: TGCAGCGTTGCCCTGGGTAGCCTGCAGGGCTACACCTTC. Residues: CSVALGSLQGYTF.

This clone was seen only a few times. Other DNA sequences in this specimen translate into the identical CDR3. The genes are TRBV15 and TRBJ2-7; 10 bases align to TRBD1. The CDR3 extends over 14 amino acids. Germline V CDR1 and CDR2: LNHNV, YYDKDF (reference sequence). The V gene end was trimmed by 3 bases and the J gene end by 4 bases; junction bases not matched to a gene: 3. This CDR3 reads CATSSDRGRYEQYF. The CDR3, as DNA: TGTGCCACCAGCAGTGACAGGGGGCGGTACGAGCAGTACTTC.

The V and J genes are TRBV5-1 and TRBJ1-1; the D gene is possibly TRBD1 (6 bases). The V end was cut by 2 bases, the J end by 0 bases, with 8 bases between. This CDR3 is built from 14 residues. Germline CDR1 is SGHRS and CDR2 is YFSETQ. The CDR3 DNA sequence: TGCGCCAGCAGCTTTCCAGGGGTGAACACTGAAGCTTTCTTT. This gives the protein CASSFPGVNTEAFF. The complete variable domain, with remaining parts taken from reference TRBV5-1 and TRBJ1-1, reads KAGVTQTPRYLIKTRGQQVTLSCSPISGHRSVSWYQQTPGQGLQFLFEYFSETQRNKGNFPGRFSGRQFSNSRSEMNVSTLELGDSALYLCASSFPGVNTEAFFGQGTRLTVV.